The 19 T cell receptor beta chains below come from one sample, sequenced in a study of blood T cell repertoires in COVID-19. The assay was immunoSEQ multiplex PCR, and TCRdb's table has in-frame clones only and misses some. The table records fewer than 40,000 clones, nearly 90% of them present only once. The sequenced material came from peripheral blood. The receptors come from a man between 65 and 79 years old with active COVID-19.

The chain has TRBV21-1 and TRBJ2-7; the listed D gene, TRBD2, was not tested against the DNA. TRBV21-1 is labeled a pseudogene. CDR3 length: 18 amino acids. The CDR3 sequence: CASSPPLHLAGFSYEQYF. The CDR3 coding sequence is TGTGCCAGCAGCCCCCCCCTTCACCTAGCGGGATTTTCCTACGAGCAGTACTTC.

This clone was seen just once. This chain links TRBV28 with TRBJ2-1; tentatively, D is TRBD1 (5 bases). Germline-derived CDR1 and CDR2 are MDHEN and SYDVKM. The CDR3 runs 12 residues. V was trimmed by 5 bases and J by 12 bases, leaving 14 bases between them. The CDR3 loop reads CASSTQVLGQFF. The CDR3 coding sequence is TGTGCCAGCAGTACACAGGTCTTGGGGCAGTTCTTC.

The rearrangement uses TRBV18 and TRBJ2-5; TRBD2 might be the D (5 bases). The V end was cut by 1 base, the J end by 3 bases, with 9 bases between. The V gene's germline CDR1 is KGHSH and CDR2 LQKENI. CDR3 length equals 14 residues. CDR3 nucleotides: TGTGCCAGCTCACCACAACCGACTAAAGAGACCCAGTACTTC. It translates to CASSPQPTKETQYF.

This clone was recorded once. V and J are TRBV6-2 or TRBV6-3 and TRBJ2-7; maybe TRBD1 (5 bases). V lost 4 bases, J lost 2 bases, and 9 bases lay in between. This CDR3 comprises 13 residues. From germline, CDR1 is MNHEY and CDR2 SVGEGT. CDR3 loop: CASSSAGPYEQYF. The CDR3 nucleotides read TGTGCCAGCAGTTCAGCAGGGCCCTACGAGCAGTACTTC.

Comment on this clone: This sample also contains other DNA sequences that code for the same CDR3. This chain links TRBV5-1 with TRBJ2-7; perhaps TRBD2 as D (6 bases). Deletions cut 4 bases from V and 0 bases from J, with 11 bases between. Germline V lookup: CDR1 SGHRS, CDR2 YFSETQ. This CDR3 has 14 amino acids. The CDR3 DNA follows: TGCGCCAGCAGCCTTAGCGGTAGCTCCTACGAGCAGTACTTC. Translated, it gives CASSLSGSSYEQYF.

The chain is built from TRBV5-5 and TRBJ1-4, with D possibly TRBD1 on 5 matching bases. The germline V gene has CDR1 SGHKS and CDR2 YYEKEE (reference sequence). The CDR3 loop spans 14 amino acids. The V and J ends lost 2 bases and 8 bases respectively, with 13 bases between them. CDR3 nucleotides: TGTGCCAGCAGCTTCGCCCGTCGACAGGAAAAACTGTTTTTT. As protein: CASSFARRQEKLFF. The complete variable domain, with remaining parts taken from reference TRBV5-5 and TRBJ1-4, reads DAGVTQSPTHLIKTRGQQVTLRCSPISGHKSVSWYQQVLGQGPQFIFQYYEKEERGRGNFPDRFSARQFPNYSSELNVNALLLGDSALYLCASSFARRQEKLFFGSGTQLSVL.

The gene calls are TRBV11-1 and TRBJ2-7; a possible D gene is TRBD1 (5 bases). The CDR3 has 15 residues. Germline CDR1 is SGHAT and CDR2 is FQDESV (reference sequence). Between the trimmed V and J ends, which lost 4 bases and 0 bases, there was a span of 13 bases. CDR3 residues: CASSSRQGVSYEQYF. CDR3 DNA: TGTGCCAGCAGCTCTCGCCAGGGCGTCTCCTACGAGCAGTACTTC.

This sequence joins TRBV7-3 and TRBJ2-1; D unclear. The CDR3 has 15 amino acids. Germline assignment: CDR1 SGHTA and CDR2 FQGTGA. V lost 5 bases to trimming and J lost 1 base, with 12 bases between them. The CDR3 here is CASSPIASSYNEQFF. The CDR3 DNA is TGTGCCAGCAGCCCCATAGCTAGTTCCTACAATGAGCAGTTCTTC.

This sequence joins TRBV6-6 and TRBJ1-2, with 9 bases lining up with TRBD1. The CDR3 loop spans 15 amino acids. The V segment lost 4 bases and the J segment 4 bases; nucleotides outside the gene matches: 7. Germline V lookup: CDR1 MNHNY, CDR2 SVGAGI (reference sequence). CDR3 in DNA: TGTGCCAGCAGTTGGGACAGGGTTTCGTTCTATGGCTACACCTTC. Translated, it gives CASSWDRVSFYGYTF.

This clone has just one count. The genes are TRBV24-1 and TRBJ2-1, with D uncertain. The V gene's germline CDR1 is KGHDR and CDR2 SFDVKD. The CDR3 consists of 12 residues. The V gene lost 4 bases and the J gene lost 4 bases, with 4 bases spanning the gap. CDR3 in DNA: TGTGCCACCAGTGACATTTACAATGAGCAGTTCTTC. Amino acids: CATSDIYNEQFF.

The chain joins TRBV11-2 to TRBJ2-1, with TRBD2 as a possible D gene (5 bases). CDR1 SGHAT and CDR2 FQNNGV come from the germline V gene. V shed 4 bases and J shed 3 bases, with 19 bases lying between them. The CDR3 spans 17 residues. The DNA for the CDR3 is TGTGCCAGCAGCTCCTTTGGACTCTTCATCGTCTACAATGAGCAGTTCTTC. Translated: CASSSFGLFIVYNEQFF.

This clone appeared a single time. The CDR3 region is CASHPYPGQDYEQYF. The CDR3 DNA is TGCGCCAGCCACCCGTATCCGGGACAGGACTACGAGCAGTACTTC. This chain joins TRBV5-1 and TRBJ2-7, with TRBD1 identical over 8 bases. The CDR3 loop spans 15 amino acids. From germline, CDR1 is SGHRS and CDR2 YFSETQ. Trimming cost V 7 bases and J 3 bases; bases outside gene matches: 12.

The chain recombines TRBV5-1 with TRBJ2-2, with unresolved D. CDR3 length: 14 amino acids. V lost 7 bases, J lost 3 bases, and 13 bases lay in between. The germline V gene has CDR1 SGHRS and CDR2 YFSETQ. The CDR3 DNA reads as TGCGCCAGCCGCCCCGGGTCCTACACCGGGGAGCTGTTTTTT. Its translation: CASRPGSYTGELFF.

V is TRBV2 and J is TRBJ2-2; 10 nucleotides match TRBD1. Germline CDR1 and CDR2: SNHLY and FYNNEI. Trimming removed 4 bases from V and 5 bases from J; junction bases left unmatched: 4. The length of the CDR3 is 15 residues. The CDR3 sequence: CASSARTGGTGELFF. As DNA, the CDR3 is TGTGCCAGCAGTGCGCGGACAGGGGGAACCGGGGAGCTGTTTTTT.

The rearrangement uses TRBV4-2 and TRBJ2-1; 16 nucleotides match TRBD2. This CDR3 contains 17 residues. The ends lost 2 bases at V and 9 bases at J; junction bases unmatched: 7. CDR1 and CDR2 (germline): LGHNA, YNFKEQ. CDR3 residues: CASSQRDGTSGGVEQFF. For the CDR3, the DNA is TGTGCCAGCAGCCAACGAGACGGGACTAGCGGGGGGGTTGAGCAGTTCTTC.

This chain connects TRBV20-1 to TRBJ2-1, with D unclear. This CDR3 has 11 residues. V lost 4 bases, J lost 9 bases, and 10 bases lay in between. The germline V gene encodes CDR1 DFQATT and CDR2 SNEGSKA (reference sequence). Here the CDR3 reads CSATPAVEQFF. CDR3 coding DNA: TGCAGTGCTACCCCTGCGGTTGAGCAGTTCTTC.

The chain is built from TRBV6-5 and TRBJ2-7, with TRBD2 identical over 12 bases. J was trimmed by 1 base and V by 6 bases; bases with no gene match: 4. The CDR3 runs 15 residues. CDR1 and CDR2 (germline): MNHEY, SVGAGI. In nucleotides, the CDR3 is TGTGCCAGCAGGATAGGACTAGCGGGATCCTACGAGCAGTACTTC. This codes for CASRIGLAGSYEQYF.

The chain joins TRBV2 to TRBJ2-2; maybe TRBD2 (6 bases). Germline V gives CDR1 SNHLY, CDR2 FYNNEI. Trimming removed 11 bases at V and 1 base at J, with 14 bases between. The CDR3 length is 14 residues. The CDR3 sequence: CAANRGKNTGELFF. The DNA of the CDR3 is TGTGCCGCCAATCGGGGGAAGAACACCGGGGAGCTGTTTTTT.

V usage is TRBV27 and J usage is TRBJ2-7; weak D call: TRBD2 (5 bases). This CDR3 contains 16 residues. Germline V gene sequence: CDR1 MNHEY, CDR2 SMNVEV (reference sequence). The V end lost 5 bases, the J end lost 0 bases, and 17 bases lay between the germline ends. The CDR3 nucleotides read TGTGCCAGCAGTCCCGGACTGCTAGGAGCCTCCTACGAGCAGTACTTC. It codes for CASSPGLLGASYEQYF.